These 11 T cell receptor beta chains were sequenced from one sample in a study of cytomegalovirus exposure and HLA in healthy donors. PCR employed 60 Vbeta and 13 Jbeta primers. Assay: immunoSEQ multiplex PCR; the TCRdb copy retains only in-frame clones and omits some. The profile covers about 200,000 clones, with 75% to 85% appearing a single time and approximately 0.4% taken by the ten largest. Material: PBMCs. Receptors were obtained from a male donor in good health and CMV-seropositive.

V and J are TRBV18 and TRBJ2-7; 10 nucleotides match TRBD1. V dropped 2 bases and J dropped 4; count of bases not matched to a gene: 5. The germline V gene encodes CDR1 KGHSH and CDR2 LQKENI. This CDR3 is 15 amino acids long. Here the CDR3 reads CASSPAGQGIYEQYF. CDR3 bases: TGTGCCAGCTCACCAGCGGGACAGGGGATTTACGAGCAGTACTTC.

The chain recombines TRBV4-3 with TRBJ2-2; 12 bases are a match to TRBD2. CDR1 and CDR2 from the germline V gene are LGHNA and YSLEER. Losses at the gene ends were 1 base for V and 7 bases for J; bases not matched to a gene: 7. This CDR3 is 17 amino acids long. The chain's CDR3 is CASSQGTSGTIGGELFF. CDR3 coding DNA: TGCGCCAGCAGCCAAGGGACTAGCGGGACTATCGGCGGGGAGCTGTTTTTT.

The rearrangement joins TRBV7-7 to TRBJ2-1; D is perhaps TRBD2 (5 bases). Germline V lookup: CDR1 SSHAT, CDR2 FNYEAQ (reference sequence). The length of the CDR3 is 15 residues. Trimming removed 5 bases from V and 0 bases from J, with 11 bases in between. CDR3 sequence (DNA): TGTGCCAGCAGCGGTGGGGAGAGCTCCTACAATGAGCAGTTCTTC. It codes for CASSGGESSYNEQFF.

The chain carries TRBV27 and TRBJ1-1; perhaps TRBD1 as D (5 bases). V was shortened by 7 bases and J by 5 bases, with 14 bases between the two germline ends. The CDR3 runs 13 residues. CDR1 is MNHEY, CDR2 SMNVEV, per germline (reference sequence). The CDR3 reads CASTLTGGTEAFF. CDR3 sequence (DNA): TGTGCCAGCACCCTAACGGGGGGGACTGAAGCTTTCTTT.

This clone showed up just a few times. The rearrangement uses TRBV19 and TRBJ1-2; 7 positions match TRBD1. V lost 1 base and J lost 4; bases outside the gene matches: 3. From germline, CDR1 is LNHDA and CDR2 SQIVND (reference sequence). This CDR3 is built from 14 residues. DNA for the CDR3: TGTGCCAGTAGTATAGTGGACAGGAGCTATGGCTACACCTTC. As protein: CASSIVDRSYGYTF.

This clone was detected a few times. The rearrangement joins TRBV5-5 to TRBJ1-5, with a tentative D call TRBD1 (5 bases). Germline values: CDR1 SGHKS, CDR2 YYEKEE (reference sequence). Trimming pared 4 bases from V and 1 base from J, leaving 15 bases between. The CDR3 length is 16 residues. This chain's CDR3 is CASSPRGGTSNQPQHF. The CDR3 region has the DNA TGTGCCAGCAGCCCGCGGGGGGGAACAAGCAATCAGCCCCAGCATTTT.

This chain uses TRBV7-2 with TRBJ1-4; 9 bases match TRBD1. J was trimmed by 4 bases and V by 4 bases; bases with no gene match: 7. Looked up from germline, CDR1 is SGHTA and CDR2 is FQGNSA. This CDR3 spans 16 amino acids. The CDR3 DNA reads TGTGCCAGCAGCTATGACAGGGGGGGGGATAATGAAAAACTGTTTTTT. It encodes CASSYDRGGDNEKLFF.

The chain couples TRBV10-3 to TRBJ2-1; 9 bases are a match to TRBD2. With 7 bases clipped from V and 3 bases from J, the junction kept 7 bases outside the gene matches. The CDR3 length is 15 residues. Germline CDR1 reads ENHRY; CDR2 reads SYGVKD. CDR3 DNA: TGTGCCATCAAGAGTAGCGGGGGAGACTACAATGAGCAGTTCTTC. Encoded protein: CAIKSSGGDYNEQFF.

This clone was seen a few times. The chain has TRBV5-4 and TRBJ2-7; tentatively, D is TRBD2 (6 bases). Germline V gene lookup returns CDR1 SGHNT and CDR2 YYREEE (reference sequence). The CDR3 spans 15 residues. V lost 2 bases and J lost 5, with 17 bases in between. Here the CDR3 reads CASSFGGIGADEQYF. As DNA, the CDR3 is TGTGCCAGCAGCTTTGGAGGGATCGGTGCCGACGAGCAGTACTTC.

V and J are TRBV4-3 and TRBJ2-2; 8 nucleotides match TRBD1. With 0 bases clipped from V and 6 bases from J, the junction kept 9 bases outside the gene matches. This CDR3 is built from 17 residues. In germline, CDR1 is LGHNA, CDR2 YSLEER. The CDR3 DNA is TGCGCCAGCAGCCAAGATCCGGGCAGGGGGCCTGCCGGGGAGCTGTTTTTT. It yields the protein CASSQDPGRGPAGELFF.

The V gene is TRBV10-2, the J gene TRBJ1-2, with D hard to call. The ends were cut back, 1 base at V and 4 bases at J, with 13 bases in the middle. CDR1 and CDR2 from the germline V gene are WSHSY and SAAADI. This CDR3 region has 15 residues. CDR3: CASSEWSAGLYGYTF. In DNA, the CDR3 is TGCGCCAGCAGTGAGTGGTCAGCCGGACTCTATGGCTACACCTTC.